Listed here are 3 T cell receptor beta chains from one sample, sequenced in a study of Graves' ophthalmopathy and Graves' hyperthyroidism. For repertoire sequencing, the TCR beta CDR3 regions were amplified from RNA transcripts. An initial RT-PCR round employing HTBI primers preceded a second-round multiplex PCR. MiXCR, run by TCRdb on the multiplex PCR reads, gives a single entry per CDR3 protein. The table has some 400,000 distinct CDR3 sequences, around 19% seen once. What was sequenced was peripheral blood. The origin of the receptors is a woman under 30 with Graves' ophthalmopathy.

The table lists this clonotype with many counts. The chain joins TRBV6-2 or TRBV6-3 to TRBJ1-1; a weak D match, TRBD1 (5 bases). The CDR3 sequence is 15 residues long. Germline assignment: CDR1 MNHEY and CDR2 SVGEGT. The ends were cut back, 4 bases at V and 0 bases at J, with 12 bases in the middle. CDR3 amino acids: CASSSARALNTEAFF. CDR3 nucleotide sequence: TGTGCCAGCAGTTCAGCCAGGGCCTTGAACACTGAAGCTTTCTTT.

This clonotype was detected many times. The chain recombines TRBV7-8 with TRBJ2-7; no firm D call. The germline CDR1 and CDR2 sequences are SGHVS and FQNEAQ. Trimming shortened V by 5 bases and J by 0 bases, and 17 bases separated the two germline ends. CDR3 length: 16 residues. CDR3 protein: CASSPNSLMSSYEQYF. Here the CDR3 DNA reads TGTGCCAGCAGCCCGAACTCACTAATGAGCTCCTACGAGCAGTACTTC.

This sequence joins TRBV7-8 and TRBJ1-1, with no clear D. The CDR3 consists of 14 residues. V lost 5 bases and J lost 7, with 17 bases in between. The germline gives CDR1 SGHVS, CDR2 FQNEAQ. The CDR3: CASSHVKGGNEAFF. CDR3 nucleotides: TGTGCCAGCAGCCACGTGAAGGGAGGCAATGAAGCTTTCTTT.